Below, one T cell receptor beta chain is given with its context. Its cognate antigen is unknown. The J segment lost 7 bases and the V segment lost 3 bases, leaving 18 bases of the junction unmatched. Germline-derived CDR1 and CDR2 are MDHEN and SYDVKM. This CDR3 comprises 18 residues. This entry is derived from a study of cytomegalovirus exposure and HLA in healthy donors. The wider study: The 130 or so validation repertoires used the same platform as the roughly 700 first-cohort repertoires (as reported by a later analysis).

Profiling relied on immunoSEQ multiplex PCR, and the TCRdb table lists in-frame clones only, not all of them. The profile shows 100,000 or so clones, about 95% of them singletons. Study outcomes and limitations: In vitro confirmation showed three CMV-associated chains to be CMV antigen specific. Cytomegalovirus status, reportedly, was diagnosed with high specificity and sensitivity by the classifier.

The chain is built from TRBV28 and TRBJ2-7; 10 bases align to TRBD1. The receptor was isolated from a woman aged 18-29 years in good health and CMV-seronegative. Sequences were obtained from PBMCs. CDR3 amino acids: CASSFEPSWDRGTSEQYF. CDR3 DNA: TGTGCCAGCAGTTTCGAACCGTCTTGGGACAGGGGAACATCAGAGCAGTACTTC.